Following are 18 T cell receptor beta chains from one sample sequenced in a study of early T cells in non-severe SARS-CoV-2 infection (dated by TCRdb to about 2021). The library came from 5' RACE. This sample was sequenced with a NextSeq 500. The raw public reads went through TCRdb reprocessing: fastp at Q25, MiXCR clone calling, in-frame beta chains kept. Identical CDR3 proteins give one entry, which carries the most common genes and DNA. The sample table holds more than 40,000 distinct CDR3 sequences, of which around 7.8% were seen once. Approximately 8.3% of the sample belongs to the ten largest clones. Material for sequencing was whole blood. The origin of the receptors is an adult who was a healthcare worker with PCR-confirmed SARS-CoV-2 infection or an uninfected control (not recorded which).

The table lists this clonotype with many counts. The chain has TRBV20-1 and TRBJ1-1; maybe TRBD1 (6 bases). Trimming pared 0 bases from V and 1 base from J, leaving 6 bases between. In germline, CDR1 is DFQATT, CDR2 SNEGSKA (reference sequence). The length of the CDR3 is 13 residues. As DNA, the CDR3 is TGCAGTGCTAGAGAGGGGGCGAACACTGAAGCTTTCTTT. Translating it yields CSAREGANTEAFF.

This clonotype was seen a handful of times. The CDR3 sequence is CASSGTLIGQRNEQYF. The CDR3 coding sequence is TGTGCCAGCAGTGGAACTCTAATCGGGCAGCGGAACGAGCAGTACTTC. The chain uses TRBV6-1 and TRBJ2-7, with D perhaps matching TRBD2 (5 bases). Germline assignment: CDR1 MNHNS and CDR2 SASEGT. V was pared by 4 bases and J by 5 bases, with 21 bases between. This CDR3 is built from 16 residues.

This clonotype was detected only a few times. The genes are TRBV10-2 and TRBJ1-2; no definite D call. The germline CDR1 and CDR2 sequences are WSHSY and SAAADI. The length of the CDR3 is 13 residues. In nucleotides, the CDR3 is TGCTCGCAGCATAGACCGCAGAGGTATGGCTACACCTTC. Translation gives CSQHRPQRYGYTF.

Notes on this clonotype: A read error may produce the germline difference seen at one junction end. This chain joins TRBV20-1 and TRBJ1-1; D is ambiguous. Germline V gene data show CDR1 as DFQATT and CDR2 as SNEGSKA (reference sequence). The CDR3 consists of 12 residues. The CDR3 DNA reads as TGCAGTGCTCCCGAGTTGAACACTGGAGCTTTCTTT. It codes for CSAPELNTGAFF.

This clonotype was detected a few times. V gene TRBV7-2 combines with J gene TRBJ2-3; maybe TRBD2 (7 bases). The V end lost 4 bases, the J end lost 4 bases, and 12 bases lay between the germline ends. The CDR3 length is 14 residues. The germline V gene encodes CDR1 SGHTA and CDR2 FQGNSA. CDR3 nucleotides: TGTGCCAGCAGCTCTGAGGGGGGGCCAGATACGCAGTATTTT. Protein sequence: CASSSEGGPDTQYF.

This clonotype occurred many times. The CDR3 coding sequence is TGCGCCAGCAGCCAGTTTAGCGGGGGGGCCACCAATACGCAGTATTTT. Translating gives CASSQFSGGATNTQYF. The chain is built from TRBV5-1 and TRBJ2-3, with 11 bases lining up with TRBD2. From germline, CDR1 is SGHRS and CDR2 YFSETQ. Germline trimming cut 4 bases from V and 7 bases from J; bases unmatched to any gene: 11. The CDR3 runs 16 residues.

This clonotype was counted ten times or more. The chain combines TRBV7-9 with TRBJ1-1; no firm D call. Germline CDR1 SEHNR, CDR2 FQNEAQ (reference sequence). This CDR3 comprises 14 residues. Trimming removed 1 base at V and 4 bases at J, with 10 bases between. This CDR3 is CASSLGGIRTEAFF. In nucleotides, the CDR3 is TGTGCCAGCAGCTTAGGAGGGATTCGCACTGAAGCTTTCTTT.

The V call is TRBV7-9, the J call TRBJ2-2; 9 bases line up with TRBD2. The germline gives CDR1 SEHNR, CDR2 FQNEAQ (reference sequence). The CDR3 totals 16 residues. Trimming at V came to 5 bases and at J to 3 bases, leaving 7 bases not matched to a gene. The CDR3 region has the DNA TGTGCCAGCAGCCTCTATAGCGGGGGAGACACCGGGGAGCTGTTTTTT. Its translation: CASSLYSGGDTGELFF.

This clonotype showed up many times. The rearrangement links TRBV20-1 to TRBJ2-3; 7 nucleotides match TRBD2. J gave up 1 base and V 2 bases, and 9 bases lay outside the gene matches. Looked up from germline, CDR1 is DFQATT and CDR2 is SNEGSKA (reference sequence). The CDR3 loop spans 16 amino acids. The CDR3 DNA follows: TGCAGTGCTAGATACTACATGAGCGGGGGCACAGATACGCAGTATTTT. Translating gives CSARYYMSGGTDTQYF.

The chain uses TRBV3-1 and TRBJ2-3; D possibly matches TRBD1 or TRBD2 (5 bases each). The CDR3 is 18 amino acids. Germline V gene data show CDR1 as LGHDT and CDR2 as YNNKEL (reference sequence). The V end lost 4 bases, the J end lost 2 bases, and 22 bases lay between the germline ends. Here the CDR3 DNA reads TGTGCCAGCAGCCGCGTGGTGGGGACCTTTGTTACCACAGATACGCAGTATTTT. Translated, it gives CASSRVVGTFVTTDTQYF.

Ten or more counts support this clonotype. V and J are TRBV15 and TRBJ1-5; TRBD1 aligns across 11 bases. J lost 1 base, V lost 1 base, and 0 bases had no gene match. The CDR3 is 16 residues long. CDR1 LNHNV and CDR2 YYDKDF come from the germline V gene (reference sequence). The chain's CDR3 is CATSRGTGGSNQPQHF. The CDR3 region has the DNA TGTGCCACCAGCAGAGGGACAGGGGGCAGCAATCAGCCCCAGCATTTT.

The CDR3, as DNA: TGTGCCAGCAGTTTATCGATTAGCGGTGCGGTAGATACGCAGTATTTT. Its translation is CASSLSISGAVDTQYF. J is TRBJ2-3 and V is TRBV27; perhaps TRBD2 as D (6 bases). The CDR3 length is 16 residues. Deletions cut 0 bases from V and 5 bases from J, with 15 bases between. The germline V gene encodes CDR1 MNHEY and CDR2 SMNVEV (reference sequence).

By share, this clonotype counts as medium-sized. The chain is built from TRBV30 and TRBJ1-2, with TRBD1 identical over 10 bases. The CDR3 extends over 14 amino acids. In germline, CDR1 is GTSNPN, CDR2 SVGIG (reference sequence). Germline trimming cut 5 bases from V and 2 bases from J; bases unmatched to any gene: 5. CDR3 protein: CAWRQTGGNYGYTF. The CDR3 DNA sequence: TGTGCCTGGCGCCAGACAGGGGGCAACTATGGCTACACCTTC.

V is TRBV4-3 and J is TRBJ2-7, with 10 positions matching TRBD2. The CDR3 covers 18 residues. Germline V gene data show CDR1 as LGHNA and CDR2 as YSLEER. With 0 bases clipped from V and 1 base from J, the junction kept 9 bases outside the gene matches. The CDR3 is CASSQEDIAGGPSYEQYF. CDR3 in DNA: TGCGCCAGCAGCCAAGAAGACATAGCGGGGGGCCCGTCCTACGAGCAGTACTTC.

This clonotype was detected ten times or more. The chain is built from TRBV14 and TRBJ2-7, with 9 bases fitting TRBD1. V lost 5 bases and J lost 10; bases outside the gene matches: 9. CDR3 length: 13 residues. Germline lookup yields CDR1 SGHDN and CDR2 FVKESK. In DNA, the CDR3 is TGTGCCAGCAGCTTCGGGACAGGGCTATTCCAGTACTTC. This translates into CASSFGTGLFQYF.

This clonotype has only a few counts. The chain couples TRBV20-1 to TRBJ2-7; D may correspond to TRBD1 or TRBD2 (5 bases each). The CDR3 is 13 amino acids. Germline loops: CDR1 DFQATT, CDR2 SNEGSKA (reference sequence). V was cut by 6 bases and J by 4 bases, with 16 bases left in between. DNA of the CDR3: TGCAGTGCCGGGGCGGCATCCGGGTACGAGCAGTACTTC. This gives the protein CSAGAASGYEQYF.

In its sample, this clonotype was seen a few times. The V and J genes are TRBV6-6 and TRBJ1-4; D is possibly TRBD1 (6 bases). The V gene's germline CDR1 is MNHNY and CDR2 SVGAGI (reference sequence). V lost 7 bases, J lost 8 bases, and 14 bases lay in between. The CDR3 contains 13 residues. The CDR3, as DNA: TGTGCCAGCAAAGGGGGGGCAGAGGAAAAACTGTTTTTT. Its translation: CASKGGAEEKLFF.

In this sample, this clonotype turned up many times. CDR3 protein: CASSVSSGVTDTQYF. The CDR3 region has the DNA TGTGCCAGCAGTGTCTCTAGCGGGGTAACAGATACGCAGTATTTT. The chain recombines TRBV6-4 with TRBJ2-3, with 9 bases fitting TRBD2. Germline CDR1 MRHNA, CDR2 SNTAGT. V lost 4 bases and J lost 3; bases outside the gene matches: 5. The CDR3 is 15 amino acids.